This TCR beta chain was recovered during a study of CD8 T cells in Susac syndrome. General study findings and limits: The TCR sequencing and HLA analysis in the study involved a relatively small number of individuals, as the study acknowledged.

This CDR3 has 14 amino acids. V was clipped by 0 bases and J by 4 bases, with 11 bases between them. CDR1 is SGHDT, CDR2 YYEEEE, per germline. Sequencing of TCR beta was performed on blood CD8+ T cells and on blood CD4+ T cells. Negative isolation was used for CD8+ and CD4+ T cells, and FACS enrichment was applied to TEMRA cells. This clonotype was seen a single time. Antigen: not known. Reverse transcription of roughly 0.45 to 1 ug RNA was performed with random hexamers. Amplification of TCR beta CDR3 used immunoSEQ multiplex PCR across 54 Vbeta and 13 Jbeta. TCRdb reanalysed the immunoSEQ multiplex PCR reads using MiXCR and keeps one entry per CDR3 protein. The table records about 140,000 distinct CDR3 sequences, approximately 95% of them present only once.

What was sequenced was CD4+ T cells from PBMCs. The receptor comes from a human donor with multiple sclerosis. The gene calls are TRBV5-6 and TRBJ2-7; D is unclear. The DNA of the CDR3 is TGTGCCAGCAGCTTGGGCCCGACCGATTACGAGCAGTACTTC. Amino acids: CASSLGPTDYEQYF.